This T cell receptor beta chain derives from a study of blood T cell repertoires in COVID-19. The repertoire was sequenced with immunoSEQ multiplex PCR; TCRdb's copy has only in-frame clones and lacks some. The data show some 700,000 clones, about 90% seen once. This receptor was identified in a young woman with acute or convalescent COVID-19. The sample was peripheral blood.

CDR3 sequence: CATSAGGVRNTEAFF. CDR3 bases: TGTGCCACCAGTGCCGGGGGGGTGAGGAACACTGAAGCTTTCTTT. The chain links TRBV24-1 to TRBJ1-1; a possible D gene is TRBD1 (5 bases). V lost 5 bases and J 1 base, leaving 13 bases between the germline ends. There are 15 residues in the CDR3. The germline CDR1 and CDR2 sequences are KGHDR and SFDVKD.